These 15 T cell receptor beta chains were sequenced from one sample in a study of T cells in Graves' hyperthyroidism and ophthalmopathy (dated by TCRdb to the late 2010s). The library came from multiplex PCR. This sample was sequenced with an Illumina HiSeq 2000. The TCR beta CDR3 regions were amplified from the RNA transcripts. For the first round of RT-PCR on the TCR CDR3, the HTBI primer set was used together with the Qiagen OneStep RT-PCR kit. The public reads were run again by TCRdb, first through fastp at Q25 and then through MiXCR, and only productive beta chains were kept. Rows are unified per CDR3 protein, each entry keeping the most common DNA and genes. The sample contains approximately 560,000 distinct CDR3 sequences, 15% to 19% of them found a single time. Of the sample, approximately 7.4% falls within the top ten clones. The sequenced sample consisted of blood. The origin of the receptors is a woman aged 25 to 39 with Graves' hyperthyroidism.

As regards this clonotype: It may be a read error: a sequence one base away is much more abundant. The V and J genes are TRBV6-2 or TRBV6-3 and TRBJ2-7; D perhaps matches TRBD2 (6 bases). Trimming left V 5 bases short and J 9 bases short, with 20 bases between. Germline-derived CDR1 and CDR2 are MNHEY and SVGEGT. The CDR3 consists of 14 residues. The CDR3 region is CASSVRDSSKVQYF. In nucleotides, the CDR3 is TGTGCCAGCAGTGTACGGGACTCCAGCAAGGTGCAGTACTTC.

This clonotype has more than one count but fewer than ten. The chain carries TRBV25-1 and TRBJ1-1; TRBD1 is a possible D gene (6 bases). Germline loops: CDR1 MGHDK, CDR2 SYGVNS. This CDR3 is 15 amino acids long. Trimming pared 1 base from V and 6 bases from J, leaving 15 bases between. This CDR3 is CASSEWGGGTSEAFF. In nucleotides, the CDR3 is TGTGCCAGCAGTGAATGGGGAGGGGGAACGTCTGAAGCTTTCTTT.

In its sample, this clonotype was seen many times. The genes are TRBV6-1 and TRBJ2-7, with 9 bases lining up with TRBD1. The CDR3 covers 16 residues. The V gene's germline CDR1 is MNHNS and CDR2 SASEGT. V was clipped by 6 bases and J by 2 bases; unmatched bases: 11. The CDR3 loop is CASRPDRGRGPYEQYF. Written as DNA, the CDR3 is TGTGCCAGCAGACCGGACAGGGGCCGGGGGCCCTACGAGCAGTACTTC.

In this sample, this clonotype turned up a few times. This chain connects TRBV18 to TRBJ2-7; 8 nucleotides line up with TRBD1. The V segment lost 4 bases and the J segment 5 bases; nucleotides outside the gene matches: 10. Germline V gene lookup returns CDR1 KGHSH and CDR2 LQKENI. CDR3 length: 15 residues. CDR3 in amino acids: CASSRWTGSQDEQYF. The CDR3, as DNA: TGTGCCAGCTCACGGTGGACAGGGTCTCAGGACGAGCAGTACTTC.

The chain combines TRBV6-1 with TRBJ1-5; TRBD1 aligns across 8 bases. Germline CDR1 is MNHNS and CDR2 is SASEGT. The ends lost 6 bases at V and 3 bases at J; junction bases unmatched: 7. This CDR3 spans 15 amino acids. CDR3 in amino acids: CASSADRVTNQPQHF. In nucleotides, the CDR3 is TGTGCCAGCAGCGCGGACAGGGTCACCAATCAGCCCCAGCATTTT.

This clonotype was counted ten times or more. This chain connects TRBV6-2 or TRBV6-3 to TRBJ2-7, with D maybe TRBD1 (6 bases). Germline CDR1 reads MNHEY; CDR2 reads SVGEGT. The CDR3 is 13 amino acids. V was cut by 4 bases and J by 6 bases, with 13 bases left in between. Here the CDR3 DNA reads TGTGCCAGCAGTTCCGGGACAACCGGCGAGCAGTACTTC. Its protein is CASSSGTTGEQYF.

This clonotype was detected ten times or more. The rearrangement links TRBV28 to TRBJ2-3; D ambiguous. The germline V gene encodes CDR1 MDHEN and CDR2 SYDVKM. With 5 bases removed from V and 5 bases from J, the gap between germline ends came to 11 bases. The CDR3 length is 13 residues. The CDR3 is CASSPGYRDTQYF. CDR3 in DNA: TGTGCCAGCAGTCCAGGCTATCGAGATACGCAGTATTTT. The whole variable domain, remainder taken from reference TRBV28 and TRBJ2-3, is DVKVTQSSRYLVKRTGEKVFLECVQDMDHENMFWYRQDPGLGLRLIYFSYDVKMKEKGDIPEGYSVSREKKERFSLILESASTNQTSMYLCASSPGYRDTQYFGPGTRLTVL.

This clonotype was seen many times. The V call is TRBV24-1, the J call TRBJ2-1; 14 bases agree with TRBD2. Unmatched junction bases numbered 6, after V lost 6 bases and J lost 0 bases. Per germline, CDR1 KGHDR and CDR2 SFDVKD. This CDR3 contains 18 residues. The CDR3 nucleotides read TGTGCCACCAGTATGGGACTAGCGGGAGTGGGCTCCTACAATGAGCAGTTCTTC. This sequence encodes CATSMGLAGVGSYNEQFF.

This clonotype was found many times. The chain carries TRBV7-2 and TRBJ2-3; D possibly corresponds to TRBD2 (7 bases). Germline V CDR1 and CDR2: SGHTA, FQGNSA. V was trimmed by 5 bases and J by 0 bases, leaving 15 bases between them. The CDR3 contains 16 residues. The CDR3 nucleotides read TGTGCCAGCAGCCCGAGGGGAGGGGGTAGCACAGATACGCAGTATTTT. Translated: CASSPRGGGSTDTQYF.

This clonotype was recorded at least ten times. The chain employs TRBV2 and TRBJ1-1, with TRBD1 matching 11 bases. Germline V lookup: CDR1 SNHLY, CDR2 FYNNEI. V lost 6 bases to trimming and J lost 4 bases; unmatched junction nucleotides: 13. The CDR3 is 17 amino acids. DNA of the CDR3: TGTGCCAGCAGCGCCCCGGGACAGGGGGTTTGGAGCACTGAAGCTTTCTTT. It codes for CASSAPGQGVWSTEAFF.

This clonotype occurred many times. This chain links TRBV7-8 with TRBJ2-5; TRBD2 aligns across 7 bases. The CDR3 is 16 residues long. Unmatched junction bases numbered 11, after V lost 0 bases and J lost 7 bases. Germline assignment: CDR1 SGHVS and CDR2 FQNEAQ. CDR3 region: CASSLARAGLEGTQYF. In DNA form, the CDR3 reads TGTGCCAGCAGCTTAGCGCGAGCGGGACTCGAAGGGACCCAGTACTTC.

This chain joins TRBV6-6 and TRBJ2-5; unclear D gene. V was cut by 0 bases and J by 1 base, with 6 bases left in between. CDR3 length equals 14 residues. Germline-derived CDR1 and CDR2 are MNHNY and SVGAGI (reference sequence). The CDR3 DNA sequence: TGTGCCAGCAGTTACTCGGTTTCCCAAGAGACCCAGTACTTC. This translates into CASSYSVSQETQYF.

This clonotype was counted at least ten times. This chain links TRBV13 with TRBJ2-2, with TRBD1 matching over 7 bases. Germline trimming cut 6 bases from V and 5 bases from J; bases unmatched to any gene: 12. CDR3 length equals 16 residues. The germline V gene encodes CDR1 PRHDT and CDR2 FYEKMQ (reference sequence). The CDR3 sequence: CASRKGARDGTGELFF. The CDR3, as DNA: TGTGCCAGCAGGAAGGGGGCGAGGGATGGAACCGGGGAGCTGTTTTTT.

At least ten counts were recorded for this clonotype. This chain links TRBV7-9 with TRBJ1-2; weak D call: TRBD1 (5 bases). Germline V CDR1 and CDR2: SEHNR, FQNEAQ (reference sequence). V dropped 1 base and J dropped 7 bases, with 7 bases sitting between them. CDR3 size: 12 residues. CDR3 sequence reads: CASSLEGVGYTF. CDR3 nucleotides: TGTGCCAGCAGCTTAGAAGGGGTTGGCTACACCTTC.

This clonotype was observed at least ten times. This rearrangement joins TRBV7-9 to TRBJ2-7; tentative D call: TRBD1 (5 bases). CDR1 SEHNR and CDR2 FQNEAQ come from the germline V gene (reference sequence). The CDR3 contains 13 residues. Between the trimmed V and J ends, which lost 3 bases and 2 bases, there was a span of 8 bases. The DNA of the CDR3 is TGTGCCAGCAGCTTTAGGGGTCCCTACGAGCAGTACTTC. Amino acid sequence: CASSFRGPYEQYF.